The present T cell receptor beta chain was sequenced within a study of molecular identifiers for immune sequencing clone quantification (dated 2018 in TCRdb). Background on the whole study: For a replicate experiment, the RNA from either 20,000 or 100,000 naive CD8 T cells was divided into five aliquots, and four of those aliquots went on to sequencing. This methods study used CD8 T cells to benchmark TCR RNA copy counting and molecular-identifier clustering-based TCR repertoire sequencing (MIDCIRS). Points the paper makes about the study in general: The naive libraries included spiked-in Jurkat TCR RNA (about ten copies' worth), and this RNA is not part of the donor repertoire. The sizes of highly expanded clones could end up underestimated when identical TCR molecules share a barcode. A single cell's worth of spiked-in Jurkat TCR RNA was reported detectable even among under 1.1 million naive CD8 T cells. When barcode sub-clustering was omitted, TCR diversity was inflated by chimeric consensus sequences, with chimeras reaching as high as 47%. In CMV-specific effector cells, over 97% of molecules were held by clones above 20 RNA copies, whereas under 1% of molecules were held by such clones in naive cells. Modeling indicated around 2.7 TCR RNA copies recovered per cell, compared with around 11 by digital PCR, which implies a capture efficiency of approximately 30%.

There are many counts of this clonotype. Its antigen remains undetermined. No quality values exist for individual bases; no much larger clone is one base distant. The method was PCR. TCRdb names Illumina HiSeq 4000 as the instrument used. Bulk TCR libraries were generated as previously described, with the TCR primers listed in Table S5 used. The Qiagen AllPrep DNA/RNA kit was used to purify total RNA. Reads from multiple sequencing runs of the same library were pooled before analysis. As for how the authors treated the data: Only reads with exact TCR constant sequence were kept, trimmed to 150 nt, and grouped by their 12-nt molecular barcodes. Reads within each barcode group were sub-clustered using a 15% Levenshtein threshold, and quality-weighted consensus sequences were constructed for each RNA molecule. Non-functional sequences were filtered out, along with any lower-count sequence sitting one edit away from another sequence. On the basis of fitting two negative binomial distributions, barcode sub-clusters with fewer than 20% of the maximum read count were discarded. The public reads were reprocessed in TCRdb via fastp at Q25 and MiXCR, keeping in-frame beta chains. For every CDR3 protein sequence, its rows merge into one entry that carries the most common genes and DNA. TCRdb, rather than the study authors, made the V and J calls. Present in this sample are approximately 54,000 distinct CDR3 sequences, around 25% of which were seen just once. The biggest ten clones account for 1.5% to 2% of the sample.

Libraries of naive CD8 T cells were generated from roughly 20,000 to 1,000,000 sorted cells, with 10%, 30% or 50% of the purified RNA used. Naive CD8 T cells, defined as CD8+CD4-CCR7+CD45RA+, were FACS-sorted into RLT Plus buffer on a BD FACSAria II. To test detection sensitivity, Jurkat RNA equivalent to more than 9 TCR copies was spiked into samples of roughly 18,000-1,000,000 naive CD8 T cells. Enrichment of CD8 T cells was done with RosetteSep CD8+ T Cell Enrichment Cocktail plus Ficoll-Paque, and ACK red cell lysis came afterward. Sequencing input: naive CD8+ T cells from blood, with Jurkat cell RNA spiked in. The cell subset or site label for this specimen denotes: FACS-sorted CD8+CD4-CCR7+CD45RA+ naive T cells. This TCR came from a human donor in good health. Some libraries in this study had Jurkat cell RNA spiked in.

The DNA sequence follows: TGCGCCAGCAGCTCCCGACTAGCGGGGTTGACAGATACGCAGTATTTT. Translated, this is CASSSRLAGLTDTQYF. This chain joins TRBV5-1 to TRBJ2-3; 11 middle bases align to TRBD2. V trim: 3 bases; J trim: 3 bases; unmatched bases: 6. CDR1 and CDR2, looked up from the germline V gene, are SGHRS and YFSETQ. Counted from cysteine to phenylalanine, this CDR3 has 16 amino acids. Only the CDR3 DNA stays, 48 bases, in frame from base 1.